This T cell receptor beta chain was retrieved from a study of neurological immune-mediated disorders. Study-wide results and caveats: While HTLV-1-associated myelopathy showed the greatest TCR clonal expansion, multiple sclerosis showed the least, falling below healthy controls. It was the repertoires of 18 of 34 multiple sclerosis patients that phylogenetic grouping placed in one related-CDR3 cluster, which is a possible signature. Subjects shared no identical expanded-clone CDR3 amino acid sequences, suggesting private TCR-beta repertoires in all groups.

There are many counts of this clonotype. As yet, its antigen is unknown. The team produced cDNA through 5'RACE using 10-nucleotide random UMIs. TCRdb processed the 5' RACE reads anew with MiXCR; each CDR3 protein has one entry. This sample has tens of thousands of distinct CDR3 sequences, with over 2% found just once. V lost 4 bases and J lost 0, with 11 bases in between. In germline, CDR1 is SQVTM, CDR2 ANQGSEA. The CDR3 covers 14 residues. The rearrangement uses TRBV29-1 and TRBJ2-3, with D possibly TRBD2 on 6 matching bases. This TCR was recovered from a man in his fifties with multiple sclerosis. The sample was PBMCs. The CDR3 reads CSVGLATSTDTQYF. The CDR3 region has the DNA TGCAGCGTTGGCCTAGCGACAAGCACAGATACGCAGTATTTT.